The 23 T cell receptor beta chains given below trace back to one sample, sequenced in a study of human T cells and chemical hapten exposure. Time point denoted: patch test 3, about 24 weeks after DPC sensitization. Treatment here: therapeutic diphenylcyclopropenone sensitization with weekly scalp DPC. TCRdb reanalysed the RACE reads using MiXCR and keeps one entry per CDR3 protein. Of under 200,000 distinct CDR3 sequences listed, approximately 30% were seen once; the top ten hold under 2.5%. The sample in question was whole blood, obtained in connection with sensitization to the hapten diphenylcyclopropenone (DPC). These receptors originate from a woman aged 18-29 years with alopecia areata. Some clones in this sample may be carry-over from other donors' samples.

This chain uses TRBV18 with TRBJ1-5; no clear D. The V gene lost 3 bases and the J gene lost 2 bases, with 5 bases spanning the gap. The germline gives CDR1 KGHSH, CDR2 LQKENI. The CDR3 covers 13 residues. DNA of the CDR3: TGTGCCAGCTCACCTGCGGGCAATCAGCCCCAGCATTTT. It translates to CASSPAGNQPQHF.

V usage is TRBV5-1 and J usage is TRBJ2-1; D gene uncertain. Trimming cost V 0 bases and J 16 bases, with 17 bases left between them. The CDR3 has 13 residues. Germline CDR1 SGHRS, CDR2 YFSETQ. CDR3 amino acids: CASSLAGSSFTFF. CDR3 in DNA: TGCGCCAGCAGCTTGGCCGGGTCTAGTTTTACCTTCTTC.

The chain combines TRBV7-2 with TRBJ2-3, with a weak D call TRBD2 (5 bases). Deletions cut 6 bases from V and 2 bases from J, with 24 bases between. There are 18 residues in the CDR3. The germline gives CDR1 SGHTA, CDR2 FQGNSA. Here the CDR3 DNA reads TGTGCCAGCAGACCGCGGGCCACCCGGCGGGTGATCACAGATACGCAGTATTTT. Residues: CASRPRATRRVITDTQYF.

A few counts support this clonotype. At one end, the junction sequence differs from germline, possibly due to a read error. The chain carries TRBV4-2 and TRBJ2-3; D might be TRBD1 or TRBD2, each matching 6 bases. This CDR3 is 12 amino acids long. Germline V gene sequence: CDR1 LGHNA, CDR2 YNFKEQ. DNA of the CDR3: TGTGCCAGCAGCCAAGGGGGGGCCGAGGGGAGTTTT. As protein: CASSQGGAEGSF.

The rearrangement links TRBV3-1 to TRBJ1-6; 11 bases are shared with TRBD1. The CDR3 has 17 residues. The germline V gene has CDR1 LGHDT and CDR2 YNNKEL (reference sequence). J was trimmed by 8 bases and V by 3 bases; bases with no gene match: 9. The CDR3 DNA is TGTGCCAGCAGCCAGGCCCTTGGACAGGGGGCTTATTCACCCCTCCACTTT. It translates to CASSQALGQGAYSPLHF.

The chain has TRBV28 and TRBJ1-2; possible D gene TRBD1, 5 bases. The CDR3 consists of 16 residues. Germline-derived CDR1 and CDR2 are MDHEN and SYDVKM. The V end lost 8 bases, the J end lost 1 base, and 20 bases lay between the germline ends. The CDR3 nucleotides are TGTGCCAGCGGGAAACGGGACCTCATATTTAACTATGGCTACACCTTC. Protein product: CASGKRDLIFNYGYTF.

V and J are TRBV4-2 and TRBJ2-5; 9 bases match TRBD2. The CDR3 sequence is 15 residues long. From germline, CDR1 is LGHNA and CDR2 YNFKEQ. With 0 bases clipped from V and 5 bases from J, the junction kept 4 bases outside the gene matches. CDR3 residues: CASSQERGGFETQYF. Written as DNA, the CDR3 is TGTGCCAGCAGCCAAGAGCGGGGGGGCTTTGAGACCCAGTACTTC.

DNA for the CDR3: TGCGCCAGCAGCCAAGATGCGGGCCTGGAGACCCAGTACTTC. Translated, it gives CASSQDAGLETQYF. This rearrangement joins TRBV4-1 to TRBJ2-5, with D possibly being TRBD2 (5 bases). The germline V gene encodes CDR1 MGHRA and CDR2 YSYEKL. V lost 0 bases and J lost 5, with 10 bases in between. This CDR3 is built from 14 residues.

This clonotype came up once. The chain uses TRBV21-1 and TRBJ1-2. TRBV21-1 is termed a pseudogene. The CDR3 covers 12 residues. Written as DNA, the CDR3 is TGTGCCAGCAGCAAAGGCAGGCGTGGCTACACCTTC. Translation: CASSKGRRGYTF.

The V call is TRBV29-1, the J call TRBJ2-7, with D unresolved. This CDR3 has 12 amino acids. The germline V and J ends were trimmed by 5 bases and 1 base, with 9 bases remaining between them. Looked up from germline, CDR1 is SQVTM and CDR2 is ANQGSEA. Here the CDR3 reads CSVRARSYEQYF. As DNA, the CDR3 is TGCAGCGTTCGGGCTCGGTCCTACGAGCAGTACTTC.

This clonotype was found a few times. This chain joins TRBV25-1 and TRBJ1-3; D is perhaps TRBD1 (5 bases). Germline lookup yields CDR1 MGHDK and CDR2 SYGVNS. The CDR3 has 17 amino acids. The V and J ends lost 1 base and 0 bases respectively, with 13 bases between them. CDR3 sequence: CASSESGGSSSGNTIYF. The DNA for the CDR3 is TGTGCCAGCAGTGAATCCGGGGGTTCGAGCTCTGGAAACACCATATATTTT. The variable domain in full, with the rest retrieved from reference TRBV25-1 and TRBJ1-3, is EADIYQTPRYLVIGTGKKITLECSQTMGHDKMYWYQQDPGMELHLIHYSYGVNSTEKGDLSSESTVSRIRTEHFPLTLESARPSHTSQYLCASSESGGSSSGNTIYFGEGSWLTVV.

This clonotype has only a few counts. The rearrangement links TRBV4-1 to TRBJ2-5; maybe TRBD2 (5 bases). Germline CDR1 is MGHRA and CDR2 is YSYEKL. The CDR3 length is 14 residues. V lost 0 bases and J 6 bases, leaving 11 bases between the germline ends. CDR3 in amino acids: CASSQEDFEKTQYF. CDR3 sequence (DNA): TGCGCCAGCAGCCAAGAGGACTTCGAAAAGACCCAGTACTTC.

The V and J genes are TRBV4-3 and TRBJ1-5, with D perhaps TRBD1 (6 bases). Germline V lookup: CDR1 LGHNA, CDR2 YSLEER. Trimming shortened V by 1 base and J by 1 base, and 17 bases separated the two germline ends. The CDR3 extends over 18 amino acids. The CDR3 coding sequence is TGCGCCAGCAGCCAAGCTCCCCCCAGGGGCGGGAGCAATCAGCCCCAGCATTTT. It is translated as CASSQAPPRGGSNQPQHF.

There are a few counts of this clonotype. The chain couples TRBV6-4 to TRBJ1-6; 8 positions agree with TRBD1. The CDR3 is 14 residues long. CDR1 and CDR2 from the germline V gene are MRHNA and SNTAGT. V gave up 8 bases and J gave up 7 bases; unmatched junction bases: 7. The CDR3 DNA reads as TGTGCCAGCTCGCCCACAGGGGGGAATTCACCCCTCCACTTT. Translation: CASSPTGGNSPLHF.

Many counts were recorded for this clonotype. The CDR3 reads CASSRKREKEREQFF. DNA of the CDR3: TGTGCCAGCAGCCGGAAGCGGGAGAAGGAACGGGAGCAGTTCTTC. V gene TRBV3-1 combines with J gene TRBJ2-1; 8 nucleotides align to TRBD2. J was trimmed by 10 bases and V by 4 bases; bases with no gene match: 12. CDR3 length equals 15 residues. Germline V CDR1 and CDR2: LGHDT, YNNKEL (reference sequence).

V and J are TRBV5-1 and TRBJ1-2, with D possibly being TRBD1 (6 bases). V was cut by 0 bases and J by 4 bases, with 13 bases left in between. The CDR3 has 15 amino acids. Germline CDR1 and CDR2: SGHRS and YFSETQ. CDR3 sequence: CASSLETGVSYGYTF. The CDR3 region has the DNA TGCGCCAGCAGCTTGGAGACAGGTGTCAGCTATGGCTACACCTTC.

At least ten counts were recorded for this clonotype. V gene TRBV28 combines with J gene TRBJ1-2; maybe TRBD1 (5 bases). Germline V lookup: CDR1 MDHEN, CDR2 SYDVKM. This CDR3 is built from 13 residues. V was cut by 5 bases and J by 6 bases, with 13 bases left in between. The CDR3 coding sequence is TGTGCCAGCAGTCCCCCAGGGCGGGATGGCTACACCTTC. Its protein product is CASSPPGRDGYTF.

The table lists this clonotype with a few counts. The rearrangement links TRBV5-1 to TRBJ1-2; TRBD1 might be the D (6 bases). V gave up 0 bases and J gave up 6 bases, with 18 bases separating them. CDR1 is SGHRS and CDR2 is YFSETQ in the germline V gene. There are 16 residues in the CDR3. The CDR3 DNA reads TGCGCCAGCAGCTTGGGGGGGCTCGGTCCGACGGATGGCTACACCTTC. Amino acids: CASSLGGLGPTDGYTF.

This clonotype was seen only a few times. The rearrangement links TRBV20-1 to TRBJ1-2, with TRBD1 identical over 8 bases. The length of the CDR3 is 12 residues. J gave up 9 bases and V 6 bases, and 9 bases lay outside the gene matches. Germline values: CDR1 DFQATT, CDR2 SNEGSKA (reference sequence). CDR3 DNA sequence: TGCAGTGCCCAGGACAGGGTGGTTAGCTACACCTTC. Amino acids: CSAQDRVVSYTF.

This clonotype was seen only once. The CDR3 DNA sequence: TGTGCCAGCAGTTACTCACAGGGGTTGATGAACACTGAAGCTTTCTTT. Residues: CASSYSQGLMNTEAFF. The rearrangement joins TRBV6-5 to TRBJ1-1; 7 bases match TRBD1. The CDR3 runs to 16 residues. The germline gives CDR1 MNHEY, CDR2 SVGAGI. The V segment lost 0 bases and the J segment 0 bases; nucleotides outside the gene matches: 4.

This clonotype was detected a few times. The chain joins TRBV4-1 to TRBJ2-7; 9 nucleotides align to TRBD2. CDR3 size: 15 residues. With 0 bases clipped from V and 2 bases from J, the junction kept 2 bases outside the gene matches. The germline gives CDR1 MGHRA, CDR2 YSYEKL. The CDR3 DNA reads TGCGCCAGCAGCCAAGACGCTAGCGGGGCCTACGAGCAGTACTTC. It translates to CASSQDASGAYEQYF.

At least ten counts were recorded for this clonotype. The V and J genes are TRBV24-1 and TRBJ2-1, with TRBD2 matching 8 bases. The germline CDR1 and CDR2 sequences are KGHDR and SFDVKD. The CDR3 has 16 amino acids. Trimming cost V 3 bases and J 3 bases; bases outside gene matches: 6. The CDR3 reads CATSDPGTSIYNEQFF. Written as DNA, the CDR3 is TGTGCCACCAGTGATCCTGGGACTAGTATCTACAATGAGCAGTTCTTC.

The V gene is TRBV20-1, the J gene TRBJ1-5; TRBD1 aligns across 8 bases. Germline values: CDR1 DFQATT, CDR2 SNEGSKA (reference sequence). The J segment lost 7 bases and the V segment lost 6 bases, leaving 11 bases of the junction unmatched. The CDR3 is 14 residues long. CDR3 region: CSASYQGAGQPQHF. The CDR3 nucleotides read TGCAGTGCGTCTTATCAGGGGGCAGGGCAGCCCCAGCATTTT.